The entry below describes one TCR beta chain. Its antigen target is currently unknown. No per-base quality is available; no much larger clone lies one base away. The intended sense of this specimen's time point label: pre-treatment sample, taken before nivolumab and TIL therapy. A phase I trial run at two centers enrolled adults with stage 4 NSCLC between 2017 and early 2020. Samples were obtained from a single-arm, open-label phase I trial in which tumor-infiltrating lymphocyte therapy with nivolumab was evaluated in advanced non-small cell lung cancer. Blood mononuclear cells from EDTA tubes were separated on a Ficoll gradient and snap-frozen as pellets, and DNA was extracted from the cells using a Qiagen mini-prep kit. This sample was taken from a study of TIL therapy for anti-PD-1-resistant metastatic lung cancer (dated by TCRdb to the early 2020s). As for the study more broadly: Before any PD-1/PD-L1 blockade was given, tumors were harvested, nivolumab was then administered, and patients who progressed went on to receive lymphodepletion, an infusion of expanded TIL, and IL-2. Enrolled patients had a median age of around 50 years (range 38-75) and a median tumor PD-L1 proportion score of less than 7%. Most of the cohort had lung adenocarcinoma, including a handful of EGFR-mutant tumors and two ALK-rearranged tumors, and half of the patients were either current or former smokers. A median non-synonymous tumor mutation burden of around 1.4 mutations per megabase was determined across the cohort by whole-exome sequencing. T cell receptor beta sequencing of tumor and peripheral blood served to follow clonotypes across the tumor, the expanded TIL product, and serial blood samples.

Broad study findings and their caveats: Infused TIL clonotypes partially replaced the baseline peripheral repertoire then decayed over months, with no apparent association between persistence and response. Generalizability was limited because the cohort was highly selected, with more treatment-naive, never-smoker and oncogene-addicted patients included than is typical. The study protocol defined all tumor marker inferences as exploratory.

TCR beta CDR3 regions were amplified from genomic DNA by bias-controlled multiplex PCR with the immunoSEQ v3 hsTCRB kit. An Illumina NextSeq 500 was used to sequence the TCR libraries, reaching approximately 2.1 million read pairs at survey level or about 4.5-6 million at deep level. On the authors' methods: Clonality was reported by immunoSEQ Analyzer software, which also assigned V, D and J genes and filtered out non-productive sequences. To compare repertoires between infused TIL and blood, productive Simpson clonality was used along with the Morisita overlap index of productive TRB rearrangements. For each clone in blood, the absolute clonotype count was estimated by multiplying the lymphocyte count by the CD3+ fraction and by the clone's productive frequency. In its TCRdb copy, this immuneACCESS table keeps in-frame sequences only and misses some clones. Where compared with another copy, unresolved V genes explain less than half of these, and the others have no known cause. V and J calls and clone size are those listed in that table; D and trimming were worked out from the DNA. For this sample there are more than 20,000 clones; roughly 79% appear just once. More than 6.5% of the sample is taken by the ten largest.

The CDR3 measures 14 amino acids from cysteine to phenylalanine. Only the CDR3 region is kept as DNA, spanning 42 bases read in frame from base 1. The germline V and J ends show losses of 1 base and 2 bases respectively, and no gene match explains 0 bases of the junction. The germline V gene (reference sequence) sets CDR1 to SGHNT and CDR2 to YYREEE. The sequenced sample was blood, obtained at baseline. The receptor was derived from a person aged 25 to 80 with non-small cell lung cancer. The V and J genes are TRBV5-4 and TRBJ1-5, and TRBD1 aligns with 7 junction nucleotides. CDR3 protein: CASSLQGGNQPQHF. Read as DNA, the sequence is TGTGCCAGCAGCTTGCAGGGGGGCAATCAGCCCCAGCATTTT.